A selection of T cell receptor beta chains follows, all from one sample in a study of T cell repertoires in cytomegalovirus infection. The antigens for these receptors are not known. TCRdb redid the calling of the reads with MiXCR, one entry per CDR3 protein. The sample gives around 540,000 distinct CDR3 sequences, 30% to 40% of which show up once; around a sixth is in the top ten. The specimen was cultured PBMCs, collected from culture after CMV antigen stimulation. The receptor source for this set is a human donor in good health (CMV status not recorded). Some clones in this sample may be carry-over from other donors' samples. The CDR3 runs from the conserved cysteine through the conserved F or W. D genes are given only for firm matches. Clone sizes are given selectively: once, few, many, or a class where the clone is expanded.

v_call: TRBV6-1
clone_size: few
d_call: .
j_call: TRBJ2-5
cdr3_nt: TGTGCCAGCAGTGAAATAGGCCAAATGAGGGGAGAGACCCAGTACTTC
cdr3_aa: CASSEIGQMRGETQYF

v_call: TRBV7-6
clone_size: .
d_call: TRBD2
j_call: TRBJ2-5
cdr3_nt: TGTGCCAGCAGCTTTGGACTAGCGGTAGAAGGGACCCAGTACTTC
cdr3_aa: CASSFGLAVEGTQYF

v_call: TRBV19
clone_size: .
d_call: .
j_call: TRBJ1-5
cdr3_nt: TGTGCCAGTAGTCCCCCCTGGGGCAAGGGATCCTATCAGCCCCAGCATTTT
cdr3_aa: CASSPPWGKGSYQPQHF

v_call: TRBV7-9
clone_size: .
d_call: .
j_call: TRBJ2-1
cdr3_nt: TGTGCCAGCAGCCCAACGATAGGGGCTAGCGCTAGCCCTACCTCCTACAATGAGCAGTTCTTC
cdr3_aa: CASSPTIGASASPTSYNEQFF

v_call: TRBV7-8
clone_size: few
d_call: .
j_call: TRBJ1-5
cdr3_nt: TGTGCCAGCAGCTTAGAACGGGGCGGTCAGCCCCAGCATTTT
cdr3_aa: CASSLERGGQPQHF

v_call: TRBV7-3
clone_size: .
d_call: .
j_call: TRBJ1-2
cdr3_nt: TGTGCCAGCAGCCCGGACAGTTCCTATGGCTACACCTTC
cdr3_aa: CASSPDSSYGYTF

v_call: TRBV10-3
clone_size: few
d_call: .
j_call: TRBJ1-2
cdr3_nt: TGTGCCATCAATATTGACAGGACTACCCCCGGTGGCTACACCTTC
cdr3_aa: CAINIDRTTPGGYTF

v_call: TRBV6-5
clone_size: many
d_call: .
j_call: TRBJ1-1
cdr3_nt: TGTGCCAGCAGTTATTGGGCAGCCTCTCTAAACACTGAAGCTTTCTTT
cdr3_aa: CASSYWAASLNTEAFF

v_call: TRBV7-2
clone_size: few
d_call: .
j_call: TRBJ1-1
cdr3_nt: TGTGCCAGCAGTCTTATGGGGGGGGCTCGGAACACTGAAGCTTTCTTT
cdr3_aa: CASSLMGGARNTEAFF

v_call: TRBV2
clone_size: .
d_call: TRBD1
j_call: TRBJ2-7
cdr3_nt: TGTGCCAGCAGTGGACAGGGGAGCGGCCTCTCGGAGCAGTACTTC
cdr3_aa: CASSGQGSGLSEQYF

v_call: TRBV12-3/TRBV12-4
clone_size: .
d_call: .
j_call: TRBJ1-2
cdr3_nt: TGTGCCAGCAGCCCGGGACGGCCGGGTCGGTGGGGCTACACCTTC
cdr3_aa: CASSPGRPGRWGYTF

v_call: TRBV7-2
clone_size: .
d_call: .
j_call: TRBJ1-1
cdr3_nt: TGTGCCAGCAGCTCCGACGGAAGAGGCGAAGCTTTCTTT
cdr3_aa: CASSSDGRGEAFF

v_call: TRBV11-2
clone_size: few
d_call: .
j_call: TRBJ2-1
cdr3_nt: TGTGCCAGCAGCTTAGTATTTGGGGGGGGACAGACCTACAATGAGCAGTTCTTC
cdr3_aa: CASSLVFGGGQTYNEQFF

v_call: TRBV24-1
clone_size: .
d_call: .
j_call: TRBJ2-3
cdr3_nt: TGTGCCACCAGTGATCCGGGACCCTTCACAGATACGCAGTATTTT
cdr3_aa: CATSDPGPFTDTQYF

v_call: TRBV18
clone_size: .
d_call: .
j_call: TRBJ2-1
cdr3_nt: TGTGCCAGCTCAGAGGGGATGGAGCAGTTCTTC
cdr3_aa: CASSEGMEQFF

v_call: TRBV19
clone_size: once
d_call: .
j_call: TRBJ2-2
cdr3_nt: TGTGCCAGTAGTATAGCGGGAGCGAGCGGGGAGCTGTTTTTT
cdr3_aa: CASSIAGASGELFF

v_call: TRBV10-3
clone_size: .
d_call: .
j_call: TRBJ1-2
cdr3_nt: TGTGCCATCAGTGCAGAGGCTTTAAACTATGGCTACACCTTC
cdr3_aa: CAISAEALNYGYTF

v_call: TRBV6-1
clone_size: many
d_call: TRBD1
j_call: TRBJ2-4
cdr3_nt: TGTGCCAGCAGTGAGGGGACAGGGATTTTAAACATTCAGTACTTC
cdr3_aa: CASSEGTGILNIQYF

v_call: TRBV28
clone_size: .
d_call: .
j_call: TRBJ1-5
cdr3_nt: TGTGCCAGCGGGTTCGGGGACACAAATCAGCCCCAGCATTTT
cdr3_aa: CASGFGDTNQPQHF

v_call: TRBV7-9
clone_size: few
d_call: TRBD2
j_call: TRBJ2-2
cdr3_nt: TGTGCCAGCAGCCTCCTGGGACTAGCGGGAGGGGTCACCGGGGAGCTGTTTTTT
cdr3_aa: CASSLLGLAGGVTGELFF

v_call: TRBV20-1
clone_size: .
d_call: TRBD2
j_call: TRBJ2-3
cdr3_nt: TGCAGTGCTACGGGACTAGCTTCCTCCACAGATACGCAGTATTTT
cdr3_aa: CSATGLASSTDTQYF

v_call: TRBV3-1
clone_size: .
d_call: TRBD2
j_call: TRBJ2-4
cdr3_nt: TGTGCCAGCAGTCGGACTAGTCTAGCCAAAAACATTCAGTACTTC
cdr3_aa: CASSRTSLAKNIQYF

v_call: TRBV7-6
clone_size: few
d_call: .
j_call: TRBJ2-4
cdr3_nt: TGTGCCAGCAGCCTCCGTTGGGCAGGCCCACAAAACATTCAGTACTTC
cdr3_aa: CASSLRWAGPQNIQYF

v_call: TRBV19
clone_size: .
d_call: .
j_call: TRBJ1-1
cdr3_nt: TGTGCCAGTAGTATGAGGGGGGCCGGCACTGAAGCTTTCTTT
cdr3_aa: CASSMRGAGTEAFF

v_call: TRBV7-2
clone_size: few
d_call: .
j_call: TRBJ1-2
cdr3_nt: TGTGCCAGCAGCTTTACACCGACGGATGGCTACACCTTC
cdr3_aa: CASSFTPTDGYTF

v_call: TRBV27
clone_size: .
d_call: TRBD1
j_call: TRBJ1-6
cdr3_nt: TGTGCCAGCAGGACAAGAGGGACAGGGGGCGAATTTTTCCCCTATAATTCACCCCTCCACTTT
cdr3_aa: CASRTRGTGGEFFPYNSPLHF

v_call: TRBV7-2
clone_size: many
d_call: .
j_call: TRBJ1-5
cdr3_nt: TGTGCCAGCAGCCCTCACAGGGTTAATCAGCCCCAGCATTTT
cdr3_aa: CASSPHRVNQPQHF

v_call: TRBV2
clone_size: .
d_call: .
j_call: TRBJ2-1
cdr3_nt: TGTGCCAGCAGCGATTATAGGGGCGAGCAGTTCTTC
cdr3_aa: CASSDYRGEQFF

v_call: TRBV4-3
clone_size: few
d_call: TRBD1
j_call: TRBJ2-3
cdr3_nt: TGCGCCAGCAGCCAAGACAGGGGGCGGGCAGATACGCAGTATTTT
cdr3_aa: CASSQDRGRADTQYF

v_call: TRBV19
clone_size: .
d_call: TRBD1
j_call: TRBJ1-6
cdr3_nt: TGTGCCAGCCGGATACCTCCGGGACAGGGGGATTCACCCCTCCACTTT
cdr3_aa: CASRIPPGQGDSPLHF

v_call: TRBV7-9
clone_size: few
d_call: .
j_call: TRBJ1-1
cdr3_nt: TGTGCCAGCAGCTTAGGTAGTTGGAACACTGAAGCTTTCTTT
cdr3_aa: CASSLGSWNTEAFF

v_call: TRBV7-9
clone_size: few
d_call: .
j_call: TRBJ1-1
cdr3_nt: TGTGCCAGCAGAAATACAGGGACGCGAGCTTTCTTT
cdr3_aa: CASRNTGTRAFF

v_call: TRBV5-6
clone_size: many
d_call: TRBD2
j_call: TRBJ2-2
cdr3_nt: TGTGCCAGCAGCCCGATAGCGGGCGGTACCGGGGAGCTGTTTTTT
cdr3_aa: CASSPIAGGTGELFF

v_call: TRBV6-1
clone_size: few
d_call: .
j_call: TRBJ1-5
cdr3_nt: TGTGCCAGCATCTTGGACCCTCGCCAGCCCCAGCATTTT
cdr3_aa: CASILDPRQPQHF

v_call: TRBV2
clone_size: .
d_call: .
j_call: TRBJ2-2
cdr3_nt: TGTGCCAGCAGCGACACAATCCCTAACACCGGGGAGCTGTTTTTT
cdr3_aa: CASSDTIPNTGELFF